This T cell receptor (beta chain) originates from a study of blood T cell repertoires in COVID-19. At the level of the study: Samples representing acute and convalescent COVID-19 were sourced from the United States, Italy and Spain. Sample material is recorded as cDNA or gDNA derived from T cells, B-cell-depleted T cells, or PBMCs.

The sample holds a few counts of this clone. At the DNA level, this CDR3 is encoded by other sequences in the same sample as well. Per the original data handling: Estimates of nucleated cell counts were drawn from the amplification of reference gene primers. The assay was immunoSEQ multiplex PCR, and TCRdb's table has in-frame clones only and misses some. V and J calls plus clone size are reproduced from that table; the DNA served to infer D and trimming. The sample records about 90,000 clones, about three quarters being singletons. This CDR3 contains 13 residues. CDR1 and CDR2 from the germline V gene are MDHEN and SYDVKM. Trimming cost V 5 bases and J 4 bases; bases outside gene matches: 3.

Sequencing was performed on peripheral blood. The V gene is TRBV28, the J gene TRBJ1-2; 8 bases fit TRBD1. The sequence was collected from a man aged 65-85 years with acute or convalescent COVID-19. CDR3 in DNA: TGTGCCAGCAGTCCGACAGGGGCCTATGGCTACACCTTC. This sequence encodes CASSPTGAYGYTF.